Shown below are 27 T cell receptor beta chains from a single sample sequenced in a study of blood T cell repertoires in COVID-19. The repertoire was sequenced with immunoSEQ multiplex PCR; TCRdb's copy has only in-frame clones and lacks some. The sample shows some 270,000 clones, about 80% of them seen only once. The sequenced sample was PBMCs or T cells enriched from blood (not recorded which). These receptors all come from a man aged 50 to 60 who had recovered from COVID-19.

This clone was seen a handful of times. V and J are TRBV4-3 and TRBJ2-3; 9 bases are shared with TRBD1. The germline gives CDR1 LGHNA, CDR2 YSLEER. This CDR3 is built from 17 residues. J lost 0 bases, V lost 1 base, and 5 bases had no gene match. The CDR3 DNA reads TGCGCCAGCAGCCAAGGTCATGGGACAGGGAGCACAGATACGCAGTATTTT. It specifies CASSQGHGTGSTDTQYF.

This rearrangement joins TRBV19 to TRBJ1-1; 10 bases map to TRBD1. CDR3 length equals 15 residues. CDR1 LNHDA and CDR2 SQIVND come from the germline V gene (reference sequence). The junction had 4 bases not matched to a gene; V was cut back by 2 bases and J by 4 bases. CDR3 DNA: TGTGCCAGTAGTATATCGGGGACAGGGGCCACTGAAGCTTTCTTT. This encodes CASSISGTGATEAFF.

The gene calls are TRBV5-5 and TRBJ2-7; no clear D gene. The CDR3 has 11 residues. Germline values: CDR1 SGHKS, CDR2 YYEKEE (reference sequence). V lost 5 bases and J lost 3, with 6 bases in between. CDR3 sequence: CASSSFYEQYF. CDR3 sequence (DNA): TGTGCCAGCAGTTCTTTCTACGAGCAGTACTTC.

This clone was detected only a few times. The chain uses TRBV27 and TRBJ2-1; 7 positions agree with TRBD2. Trimming took 0 bases from V and 6 from J; bases not matched to a gene: 8. CDR1 is MNHEY, CDR2 SMNVEV, per germline (reference sequence). This CDR3 region has 16 residues. CDR3 DNA sequence: TGTGCCAGCAGTTTATCCCCGTTGGGGGGGGGCAATGAGCAGTTCTTC. It specifies CASSLSPLGGGNEQFF.

Only a few counts were recorded for this clone. This sequence joins TRBV11-3 and TRBJ2-4; a weak D match, TRBD2 (7 bases). The CDR3 sequence is 15 residues long. Trimming removed 1 base at V and 8 bases at J, with 15 bases between. Germline values: CDR1 SGHNT, CDR2 YENEEA. CDR3 sequence reads: CASSLVTGGSDIQYF. In nucleotides, the CDR3 is TGTGCCAGCAGCTTAGTAACGGGGGGCAGCGACATTCAGTACTTC. Drawing the rest from reference TRBV11-3 and TRBJ2-4, the complete variable domain is EAGVVQSPRYKIIEKKQPVAFWCNPISGHNTLYWYLQNLGQGPELLIRYENEEAVDDSQLPKDRFSAERLKGVDSTLKIQPAELGDSAVYLCASSLVTGGSDIQYFGAGTRLSVL.

The chain recombines TRBV19 with TRBJ2-7; TRBD2 agrees at 9 bases. The CDR3 contains 14 residues. J lost 2 bases, V lost 3 bases, and 2 bases had no gene match. The V gene's germline CDR1 is LNHDA and CDR2 SQIVND (reference sequence). DNA for the CDR3: TGTGCCAGTAGTATGGCTAGCGGGACCTACGAGCAGTACTTC. This translates into CASSMASGTYEQYF. Looking up the rest from reference TRBV19 and TRBJ2-7 gives the full variable domain: DGGITQSPKYLFRKEGQNVTLSCEQNLNHDAMYWYRQDPGQGLRLIYYSQIVNDFQKGDIAEGYSVSREKKESFPLTVTSAQKNPTAFYLCASSMASGTYEQYFGPGTRLTVT.

This chain joins TRBV19 and TRBJ2-2, with D possibly being TRBD2 (5 bases). This CDR3 is built from 17 residues. V was clipped by 10 bases and J by 2 bases, with 23 bases between them. Germline assignment: CDR1 LNHDA and CDR2 SQIVND (reference sequence). This CDR3 is CATLTDGKTSNTGELFF. The DNA for the CDR3 is TGTGCCACTCTAACCGACGGGAAAACCTCAAACACCGGGGAGCTGTTTTTT.

The chain recombines TRBV5-1 with TRBJ2-3; a possible D gene is TRBD2 (5 bases). V was shortened by 3 bases and J by 2 bases, with 19 bases between the two germline ends. Germline V CDR1 and CDR2: SGHRS, YFSETQ. This CDR3 comprises 17 residues. The CDR3 region is CASSSTPGGLFTDTQYF. The CDR3 nucleotides are TGCGCCAGCAGCTCCACCCCTGGCGGACTCTTCACAGATACGCAGTATTTT.

The rearrangement links TRBV21-1 to TRBJ1-5; the table assigns TRBD1, which was not confirmed against the DNA. TRBV21-1 is listed as a pseudogene. The CDR3 covers 17 residues. The chain's CDR3 is CASSKKRAGSSNQPQHF. The CDR3 nucleotides read TGTGCCAGCAGCAAAAAAAGGGCAGGGTCTAGCAATCAGCCCCAGCATTTT.

The chain recombines TRBV6-5 with TRBJ1-3; tentative D call: TRBD1 (6 bases). The CDR3 runs 14 residues. Trimming pared 8 bases from V and 3 bases from J, leaving 14 bases between. The germline V gene has CDR1 MNHEY and CDR2 SVGAGI. This CDR3 reads CASGLTGSGNTIYF. As DNA, the CDR3 is TGTGCCAGCGGGCTTACAGGGAGTGGAAACACCATATATTTT.

Here the CDR3 DNA reads TGTGCCAGCAGTTTCGACAGTTACCAAGAGACCCAGTACTTC. It codes for CASSFDSYQETQYF. This chain links TRBV28 with TRBJ2-5, with D maybe TRBD1 (5 bases). Trimming left V 3 bases short and J 0 bases short, with 8 bases between. This CDR3 is built from 14 residues. CDR1 is MDHEN, CDR2 SYDVKM, per germline.

This clone was detected a few times. The chain carries TRBV6-5 and TRBJ2-6; tentatively, D is TRBD2 (6 bases). The germline V gene has CDR1 MNHEY and CDR2 SVGAGI. Trimming stripped 6 bases from V and 4 bases from J, with 13 bases between. The CDR3 loop spans 15 amino acids. CDR3 coding DNA: TGTGCCAGCAGGCCGACTAGATACGGGGCCAACGTCCTGACTTTC. Translated, it gives CASRPTRYGANVLTF.

On this clone itself: This specimen includes other DNA sequences encoding the same CDR3. The CDR3 is CASSYSGSSNQPQHF. Here the CDR3 DNA reads TGTGCCAGCAGTTACTCGGGGAGTAGCAATCAGCCCCAGCATTTT. This sequence joins TRBV6-5 and TRBJ1-5, with D unclear. Trimming removed 0 bases from V and 0 bases from J, with 6 bases in between. Germline V gives CDR1 MNHEY, CDR2 SVGAGI. The CDR3 sequence is 15 residues long.

This clone was seen only once. This chain joins TRBV5-8 and TRBJ1-5; 7 nucleotides align to TRBD1. This CDR3 region has 14 residues. Germline V CDR1 and CDR2: SGHTS, YDEGEE. The V segment lost 4 bases and the J segment 6 bases; nucleotides outside the gene matches: 7. CDR3 loop: CASSLKGAGQPQHF. For the CDR3, the DNA is TGTGCCAGCAGCCTAAAGGGGGCGGGTCAGCCCCAGCATTTT. Combining the CDR3 with reference TRBV5-8 and TRBJ1-5 gives the whole variable domain EAGVTQSPTHLIKTRGQQATLRCSPISGHTSVYWYQQALGLGLQFLLWYDEGEERNRGNFPPRFSGRQFPNYSSELNVNALELEDSALYLCASSLKGAGQPQHFGDGTRLSIL.

This clone appeared once. The chain is built from TRBV6-5 and TRBJ1-2, with D possibly TRBD1 on 5 matching bases. V was clipped by 2 bases and J by 7 bases, with 17 bases between them. Germline values: CDR1 MNHEY, CDR2 SVGAGI. The CDR3 has 15 amino acids. The CDR3 DNA reads TGTGCCAGCAGTTACACGGCGAAAGGGGAGGGTGGCTACACCTTC. Translated, it gives CASSYTAKGEGGYTF.

The chain is built from TRBV27 and TRBJ1-2; 7 nucleotides line up with TRBD1. CDR1 MNHEY and CDR2 SMNVEV come from the germline V gene (reference sequence). V trimming: 5 bases; J trimming: 4 bases; junction bases outside the gene matches: 4. The CDR3 covers 13 residues. The CDR3 spells CASSLRGTYGYTF. The CDR3 DNA follows: TGTGCCAGCAGTCTCAGGGGGACCTATGGCTACACCTTC.

This clone was recorded only once. The chain has TRBV5-1 and TRBJ2-1; 7 positions agree with TRBD1. CDR3 length equals 15 residues. V dropped 7 bases and J dropped 7; count of bases not matched to a gene: 14. Germline assignment: CDR1 SGHRS and CDR2 YFSETQ. The chain's CDR3 is CASGPGQTLLNEQFF. In DNA form, the CDR3 reads TGCGCCAGCGGACCGGGACAGACCCTTCTTAATGAGCAGTTCTTC. Together with reference TRBV5-1 and TRBJ2-1, the CDR3 gives the full variable domain: KAGVTQTPRYLIKTRGQQVTLSCSPISGHRSVSWYQQTPGQGLQFLFEYFSETQRNKGNFPGRFSGRQFSNSRSEMNVSTLELGDSALYLCASGPGQTLLNEQFFGPGTRLTVL.

This chain joins TRBV27 and TRBJ2-7, with D hard to call. Germline V gene data show CDR1 as MNHEY and CDR2 as SMNVEV (reference sequence). CDR3 length: 15 residues. V was clipped by 0 bases and J by 0 bases, with 9 bases between them. CDR3 amino acids: CASSLSWSSSYEQYF. The CDR3 bases are TGTGCCAGCAGTTTATCATGGAGCAGCTCCTACGAGCAGTACTTC.

This rearrangement joins TRBV28 to TRBJ2-2; D unclear. The CDR3 consists of 15 residues. Germline CDR1 and CDR2: MDHEN and SYDVKM. Trimming stripped 6 bases from V and 4 bases from J, with 15 bases between. This CDR3 is CASSRNQATTGELFF. The CDR3 bases are TGTGCCAGCAGCCGCAACCAAGCAACCACCGGGGAGCTGTTTTTT.

This sequence joins TRBV19 and TRBJ1-4; the D is unclear. The CDR3 spans 16 residues. Germline CDR1 LNHDA, CDR2 SQIVND (reference sequence). Deletions cut 2 bases from V and 6 bases from J, with 16 bases between. This CDR3 is CASSIPLGEEYEKLFF. In nucleotides, the CDR3 is TGTGCCAGTAGTATACCCCTGGGAGAGGAATATGAAAAACTGTTTTTT. The full variable domain, rest sourced from reference TRBV19 and TRBJ1-4, is DGGITQSPKYLFRKEGQNVTLSCEQNLNHDAMYWYRQDPGQGLRLIYYSQIVNDFQKGDIAEGYSVSREKKESFPLTVTSAQKNPTAFYLCASSIPLGEEYEKLFFGSGTQLSVL.

Many counts were recorded for this clone. The V and J genes are TRBV10-3 and TRBJ1-5, with D perhaps matching TRBD1 (5 bases). Germline V CDR1 and CDR2: ENHRY, SYGVKD. This CDR3 is built from 13 residues. Deletions cut 8 bases from V and 1 base from J, with 9 bases between. The CDR3 nucleotides are TGTGCCATCCCCAGGGCAAGCAATCAGCCCCAGCATTTT. Translation: CAIPRASNQPQHF.

The chain links TRBV28 to TRBJ2-1; possibly TRBD2 for D (6 bases). V was cut by 7 bases and J by 5 bases, with 9 bases left in between. CDR1 and CDR2 (germline): MDHEN, SYDVKM. The CDR3 has 12 amino acids. The DNA for the CDR3 is TGTGCCAGCACCGAGCGGGACAATGAGCAGTTCTTC. Translated: CASTERDNEQFF.

V is TRBV18 and J is TRBJ2-7; 12 bases align to TRBD2. Germline loops: CDR1 KGHSH, CDR2 LQKENI. V was clipped by 2 bases and J by 3 bases; unmatched bases: 14. The CDR3 is 19 residues long. The CDR3 region has the DNA TGTGCCAGCTCACCAGGGGACAGAGATAAACTAGCGGGAGGCTACGAGCAGTACTTC. Residues: CASSPGDRDKLAGGYEQYF.

This clone turned up a few times. This chain joins TRBV4-1 and TRBJ2-3; tentatively, D is TRBD2 (5 bases). The V gene lost 4 bases and the J gene lost 4 bases, with 9 bases spanning the gap. Germline V gene data show CDR1 as MGHRA and CDR2 as YSYEKL. The CDR3 loop spans 13 amino acids. This CDR3 reads CASSPPSSDTQYF. CDR3 bases: TGCGCCAGCAGCCCTCCTAGCTCAGATACGCAGTATTTT.

The table lists this clone with a few counts. This rearrangement joins TRBV9 to TRBJ2-3, with 8 bases that match TRBD2. Trimming cost V 6 bases and J 4 bases; bases outside gene matches: 13. CDR3 size: 16 residues. Germline values: CDR1 SGDLS, CDR2 YYNGEE. This CDR3 reads CASTLDGGGRPDTQYF. As DNA, the CDR3 is TGTGCCAGCACCCTCGACGGTGGCGGGAGGCCAGATACGCAGTATTTT.

The chain recombines TRBV5-1 with TRBJ2-5, with TRBD2 matching over 7 bases. The CDR3 contains 15 residues. The junction had 8 bases not matched to a gene; V was cut back by 5 bases and J by 1 base. Germline-derived CDR1 and CDR2 are SGHRS and YFSETQ. The CDR3 here is CASRVASGSQETQYF. DNA of the CDR3: TGCGCCAGCAGAGTCGCTAGCGGTTCCCAAGAGACCCAGTACTTC.

V usage is TRBV4-3 and J usage is TRBJ2-3, with 13 nucleotides matching TRBD2. The germline V gene has CDR1 LGHNA and CDR2 YSLEER. V gave up 0 bases and J gave up 10 bases; unmatched junction bases: 4. This CDR3 is built from 15 residues. DNA for the CDR3: TGCGCCAGCAGCCAAGATCTAACTAGCGGGAGGGCGCAGTATTTT. It is translated as CASSQDLTSGRAQYF.